This TCR beta chain was documented in a study of cytomegalovirus exposure and HLA in healthy donors. Profiled with immunoSEQ multiplex PCR; TCRdb holds only in-frame clones, not every one. Here the sample spans about 56,000 clones, just over 90% being singletons. The CDR3 has 17 amino acids. In the case of this clone: What it recognizes is unknown.

General study findings and limits: The study listed roughly 150 cytomegalovirus-associated TCR beta chains.

The V gene is TRBV21-1, the J gene TRBJ2-7; the table's D call, TRBD1, has no DNA check behind it. TRBV21-1 is deemed a pseudogene. The origin of this receptor is a woman in her late teens or twenties in good health and CMV-seronegative. The sample taken for sequencing was PBMCs. For the CDR3, the DNA is TGTGCCAGCACCCACATCACAGGGACCATTTCAATCTACGAGCAGTACTTC. Amino acid sequence: CASTHITGTISIYEQYF.